This entry lists 7 T cell receptor beta chains sequenced from one sample in a study of shared clonotypes between healthy human individuals. Assay: immunoSEQ multiplex PCR; the TCRdb copy retains only in-frame clones and omits some. The profile shows roughly 2,300,000 clones, about nine tenths of them singletons. Sequencing input: naive CD4+ T cells from PBMCs. Subset reported: CD45RA+ positively selected. These receptors were obtained from a man aged 18-30 years in good health. Some clones in this sample may be carry-over from other donors' samples.

J is TRBJ2-7 and V is TRBV27, with TRBD1 as a possible D gene (6 bases). This CDR3 region has 14 residues. V lost 3 bases, J lost 2 bases, and 11 bases lay in between. CDR1 MNHEY and CDR2 SMNVEV come from the germline V gene (reference sequence). CDR3 protein: CASSFGTIPYEQYF. Written as DNA, the CDR3 is TGTGCCAGCAGTTTTGGGACAATTCCCTACGAGCAGTACTTC.

Of note for this clone: Mismatch with germline at one junction end may stem from a read error. Distinct nucleotide sequences in the sample also encode this CDR3. V usage is TRBV20-1 and J usage is TRBJ2-3, with D perhaps matching TRBD1 (6 bases). The CDR3 runs to 11 residues. Germline V gene sequence: CDR1 DFQATT, CDR2 SNEGSKA (reference sequence). As DNA, the CDR3 is TGCAGTGCGAGAGGGGGAGATACGCAGTATTTT. This translates into CSARGGDTQYF.

DNA for the CDR3: TGTGCCAGCAGCTTGGGGGGAGGGCCTCCCGGAGATACGCAGTATTTT. This translates into CASSLGGGPPGDTQYF. The chain has TRBV11-3 and TRBJ2-3; TRBD2 agrees at 7 bases. The germline gives CDR1 SGHNT, CDR2 YENEEA. The CDR3 is made up of 16 amino acids. V trimming: 3 bases; J trimming: 5 bases; junction bases outside the gene matches: 11.

This chain connects TRBV10-2 to TRBJ2-7; TRBD2 matches at 14 bases. Germline V lookup: CDR1 WSHSY, CDR2 SAAADI. This CDR3 comprises 15 residues. V lost 8 bases and J lost 7; bases outside the gene matches: 10. The CDR3 loop is CASGRLAGGGVEQYF. In DNA, the CDR3 is TGCGCCAGCGGTCGACTAGCGGGAGGGGGTGTGGAGCAGTACTTC.

CDR3 bases: TGCGCCAGCAGCAACGGACTAGCGGGAGCCGGCTACGAGCAGTACTTC. It codes for CASSNGLAGAGYEQYF. The rearrangement joins TRBV5-1 to TRBJ2-7, with 13 bases aligning to TRBD2. Germline CDR1 and CDR2: SGHRS and YFSETQ. CDR3 length: 16 residues. V trimming: 4 bases; J trimming: 3 bases; junction bases outside the gene matches: 7.

Points on this clone: The same CDR3 is also encoded by other DNA sequences in this sample. The chain couples TRBV5-1 to TRBJ2-3, with a possible D match to TRBD1 (5 bases). The length of the CDR3 is 13 residues. The germline gives CDR1 SGHRS, CDR2 YFSETQ. Trimming left V 0 bases short and J 6 bases short, with 8 bases between. CDR3 amino acids: CASSLVPGDTQYF. CDR3 nucleotides: TGCGCCAGCAGCTTGGTGCCAGGGGATACGCAGTATTTT.

This chain joins TRBV9 and TRBJ2-7; the D gene is possibly TRBD2 (5 bases). The germline V gene has CDR1 SGDLS and CDR2 YYNGEE. The CDR3 runs to 12 residues. The V end was cut by 2 bases, the J end by 10 bases, with 13 bases between. The DNA of the CDR3 is TGTGCCAGCAGCGTCGAGGGAAGGTCACAGTACTTC. Translated: CASSVEGRSQYF.